The 9 T cell receptor beta chains below come from one sample, sequenced in a study of cytomegalovirus exposure and HLA in healthy donors. This table comes from immunoSEQ multiplex PCR, and its TCRdb copy is limited to in-frame clones, with some not included. The sample gives about 240,000 clones, around nine tenths of which show up once; 2.6% is in the top ten. The sample taken for sequencing was PBMCs. The receptors originated from a man in his late teens or twenties in good health and CMV-seronegative.

V usage is TRBV5-1 and J usage is TRBJ2-7; D possibly corresponds to TRBD1 (5 bases). The CDR3 is made up of 13 amino acids. The germline V gene encodes CDR1 SGHRS and CDR2 YFSETQ. V shed 2 bases and J shed 3 bases, with 9 bases lying between them. CDR3 DNA sequence: TGCGCCAGCAGCTTCACAGGTGACTACGAGCAGTACTTC. Translated: CASSFTGDYEQYF.

This rearrangement joins TRBV28 to TRBJ1-5; D is perhaps TRBD1 (5 bases). Germline values: CDR1 MDHEN, CDR2 SYDVKM. V was shortened by 6 bases and J by 3 bases, with 15 bases between the two germline ends. The CDR3 has 15 residues. The CDR3 DNA follows: TGTGCCAGCAGCCTGGTTGGGGCCCTCAATCAGCCCCAGCATTTT. Translation: CASSLVGALNQPQHF.

Remarks on this clone: In the same sample, other DNA sequences code for this CDR3. This chain links TRBV5-1 with TRBJ2-7; D is ambiguous. The CDR3 length is 14 residues. Germline CDR1 and CDR2: SGHRS and YFSETQ. Trimming took off 2 bases at V and 0 bases at J, with 9 bases between the two ends. Here the CDR3 reads CASSLVSGSYEQYF. The CDR3 DNA sequence: TGCGCCAGCAGCTTAGTTTCAGGCTCCTACGAGCAGTACTTC. Combining the CDR3 with reference TRBV5-1 and TRBJ2-7 gives the whole variable domain KAGVTQTPRYLIKTRGQQVTLSCSPISGHRSVSWYQQTPGQGLQFLFEYFSETQRNKGNFPGRFSGRQFSNSRSEMNVSTLELGDSALYLCASSLVSGSYEQYFGPGTRLTVT.

This clone has a single count. The chain links TRBV6-6 to TRBJ2-1, with a tentative D call TRBD2 (6 bases). With 10 bases removed from V and 9 bases from J, the gap between germline ends came to 19 bases. The CDR3 contains 13 residues. Germline CDR1 MNHNY, CDR2 SVGAGI (reference sequence). The CDR3 nucleotides read TGTGCCACTTCCGAGGCTAGCGTAGGTGAGCAGTTCTTC. It encodes CATSEASVGEQFF.

DNA for the CDR3: TGTGCCAGCAGCTTAGAGACAGGGGCTGGAGAGCAGTACTTC. This encodes CASSLETGAGEQYF. The V and J genes are TRBV7-9 and TRBJ2-7; 8 bases align to TRBD1. Germline V gene sequence: CDR1 SEHNR, CDR2 FQNEAQ (reference sequence). This CDR3 is built from 14 residues. Losses at the gene ends were 1 base for V and 7 bases for J; bases not matched to a gene: 6.

This clone was recorded once. The chain carries TRBV27 and TRBJ1-1, with D possibly matching TRBD1 (5 bases). There are 15 residues in the CDR3. Trimming removed 8 bases from V and 3 bases from J, with 19 bases in between. CDR1 MNHEY and CDR2 SMNVEV come from the germline V gene (reference sequence). CDR3 sequence reads: CASSIGAGRDTEAFF. In DNA, the CDR3 is TGTGCCAGCTCAATAGGGGCGGGACGTGACACTGAAGCTTTCTTT.

A single count supports this clone. The chain uses TRBV7-9 and TRBJ2-2; TRBD2 is a possible D gene (5 bases). There are 13 residues in the CDR3. Trimming took off 5 bases at V and 6 bases at J, with 10 bases between the two ends. Germline V gene data show CDR1 as SEHNR and CDR2 as FQNEAQ (reference sequence). This chain's CDR3 is CASSPPGAGELFF. Written as DNA, the CDR3 is TGTGCCAGCAGCCCGCCCGGGGCCGGGGAGCTGTTTTTT.

The chain carries TRBV27 and TRBJ2-2, with 10 bases that match TRBD2. The V gene end was trimmed by 0 bases and the J gene end by 6 bases; junction bases not matched to a gene: 4. The CDR3 is 16 residues long. Germline loops: CDR1 MNHEY, CDR2 SMNVEV (reference sequence). CDR3 in DNA: TGTGCCAGCAGTTTATCGATGAGCGGGGGGGCCGGGGAGCTGTTTTTT. It encodes CASSLSMSGGAGELFF.

The chain recombines TRBV6-1 with TRBJ1-4, with TRBD1 identical over 10 bases. Trimming cost V 3 bases and J 7 bases; bases outside gene matches: 5. The CDR3 extends over 15 amino acids. Germline V gene sequence: CDR1 MNHNS, CDR2 SASEGT. Here the CDR3 reads CASSEDRTGGEKLFF. The CDR3 DNA follows: TGTGCCAGCAGTGAGGACCGGACAGGGGGTGAAAAACTGTTTTTT.